The 20 T cell receptor beta chains reported below all come from one sample, sequenced in a study of OX40 agonist ivuxolimab in advanced cancers. Method: immunoSEQ multiplex PCR; TCRdb's copy keeps in-frame clones and lacks some. The sample shows 35,000 to 40,000 clones, 85% to 90% of them seen only once. Sequences were derived from CD4+ or CD8+ T cells sorted from blood, sampled in a trial of the OX40 agonist ivuxolimab. All receptors derive from an adult with an advanced solid tumor such as melanoma, head and neck, liver or kidney cancer.

V gene TRBV5-4 combines with J gene TRBJ1-2, with D unresolved. Trimming cost V 0 bases and J 4 bases, with 13 bases left between them. Germline V gene data show CDR1 as SGHNT and CDR2 as YYREEE (reference sequence). The CDR3 runs to 15 residues. Written as DNA, the CDR3 is TGTGCCAGCAGCTTGGCCCTGGGTATAGGCTATGGCTACACCTTC. Residues: CASSLALGIGYGYTF.

V gene TRBV11-2 combines with J gene TRBJ1-3; D is possibly TRBD1 (6 bases). Germline-derived CDR1 and CDR2 are SGHAT and FQNNGV. V shed 2 bases and J shed 0 bases, with 8 bases lying between them. This CDR3 region has 15 residues. Here the CDR3 reads CASSLTGFSGNTIYF. The CDR3, as DNA: TGTGCCAGCAGCTTAACAGGGTTCTCTGGAAACACCATATATTTT.

This chain connects TRBV11-2 to TRBJ1-4; 9 bases align to TRBD1. V lost 4 bases to trimming and J lost 6 bases; unmatched junction nucleotides: 9. Germline V gene lookup returns CDR1 SGHAT and CDR2 FQNNGV. CDR3 length: 16 amino acids. CDR3 DNA: TGTGCCAGCAGCTGGGGACAGGGCCTAAACTATGAAAAACTGTTTTTT. It codes for CASSWGQGLNYEKLFF.

This chain links TRBV5-1 with TRBJ1-2; tentatively, D is TRBD1 (5 bases). Germline V gene data show CDR1 as SGHRS and CDR2 as YFSETQ. Deletions cut 7 bases from V and 4 bases from J, with 11 bases between. This CDR3 is 12 amino acids long. In DNA, the CDR3 is TGCGCCAGCTCAGGGCCGGGCTATGGCTACACCTTC. Its protein is CASSGPGYGYTF.

CDR3 loop: CASSGTEANYGYTF. In DNA form, the CDR3 reads TGTGCCAGCTCCGGGACAGAAGCTAACTATGGCTACACCTTC. This chain joins TRBV18 and TRBJ1-2, with 7 bases fitting TRBD1. The CDR3 loop spans 14 amino acids. V lost 6 bases to trimming and J lost 0 bases; unmatched junction nucleotides: 4. Germline V CDR1 and CDR2: KGHSH, LQKENI. Variable domain in full (rest from reference TRBV18 and TRBJ1-2): NAGVMQNPRHLVRRRGQEARLRCSPMKGHSHVYWYRQLPEEGLKFMVYLQKENIIDESGMPKERFSAEFPKEGPSILRIQQVVRGDSAAYFCASSGTEANYGYTFGSGTRLTVV.

V is TRBV7-9 and J is TRBJ2-7, with a possible D match to TRBD1 (6 bases). CDR3 size: 13 residues. Germline lookup yields CDR1 SEHNR and CDR2 FQNEAQ (reference sequence). The V and J ends lost 5 bases and 4 bases respectively, with 12 bases between them. This chain's CDR3 is CASSPRTVYEQYF. DNA of the CDR3: TGTGCCAGCAGCCCAAGGACAGTTTACGAGCAGTACTTC.

V and J are TRBV11-1 and TRBJ1-2; D is ambiguous. V was cut by 1 base and J by 8 bases, with 11 bases left in between. The germline gives CDR1 SGHAT, CDR2 FQDESV (reference sequence). The CDR3 sequence is 13 residues long. CDR3 DNA: TGTGCCAGCAGCTTAGACGGGGTAGCCGGCTACACCTTC. It specifies CASSLDGVAGYTF. The full variable domain, its missing parts supplied by reference TRBV11-1 and TRBJ1-2, is EAEVAQSPRYKITEKSQAVAFWCDPISGHATLYWYRQILGQGPELLVQFQDESVVDDSQLPKDRFSAERLKGVDSTLKIQPAELGDSAMYLCASSLDGVAGYTFGSGTRLTVV.

This clone was seen only once. J is TRBJ2-3 and V is TRBV7-2; TRBD2 matches 10 bases. The CDR3 spans 16 residues. The V segment lost 3 bases and the J segment 0 bases; nucleotides outside the gene matches: 3. Germline V gene data show CDR1 as SGHTA and CDR2 as FQGNSA. The CDR3 DNA reads TGTGCCAGCAGCTTCGGACTAGCGGCGAGCACAGATACGCAGTATTTT. It yields the protein CASSFGLAASTDTQYF.

This rearrangement joins TRBV5-1 to TRBJ2-2; 9 bases align to TRBD1. The CDR3 extends over 14 amino acids. The trim removed 2 bases at V and 6 bases at J, leaving 2 bases unmatched. Germline CDR1 reads SGHRS; CDR2 reads YFSETQ. CDR3 protein: CASSFRTGAGELFF. CDR3 bases: TGCGCCAGCAGCTTTCGGACAGGGGCCGGGGAGCTGTTTTTT.

The V and J genes are TRBV5-4 and TRBJ2-6; D might be TRBD2 (6 bases). The germline CDR1 and CDR2 sequences are SGHNT and YYREEE (reference sequence). Trimming took off 6 bases at V and 0 bases at J, with 7 bases between the two ends. The CDR3 is made up of 14 amino acids. In DNA form, the CDR3 reads TGTGCCAGCAACGGGGGCTCTGGGGCCAACGTCCTGACTTTC. Encoded protein: CASNGGSGANVLTF.

The chain combines TRBV4-3 with TRBJ2-7; D call uncertain. This CDR3 region has 16 residues. Trimming took 0 bases from V and 3 from J, leaving 15 bases between them. The germline gives CDR1 LGHNA, CDR2 YSLEER. The CDR3 region is CASSQDRSVPLYEQYF. The CDR3 DNA is TGCGCCAGCAGCCAAGATCGTAGTGTGCCGCTCTACGAGCAGTACTTC.

The chain joins TRBV21-1 to TRBJ2-1. TRBV21-1 is a pseudogene locus. The CDR3 is 15 amino acids. The CDR3 nucleotides read TGTGCCAGCAGCACCCTACATGGTCCGTACAATGAGCAGTTCTTC. Its protein product is CASSTLHGPYNEQFF.

This chain connects TRBV5-1 to TRBJ2-5; D tentatively fits TRBD1 or TRBD2 (5 bases each). Germline CDR1 reads SGHRS; CDR2 reads YFSETQ. The CDR3 is made up of 12 amino acids. V was pared by 7 bases and J by 8 bases, with 15 bases between. The CDR3 reads CASSEGESTQYF. The CDR3 region has the DNA TGCGCCAGCTCCGAAGGGGAGAGTACCCAGTACTTC.

The V and J genes are TRBV5-1 and TRBJ2-7, with TRBD1 matching 10 bases. This CDR3 region has 14 residues. CDR1 and CDR2 (germline): SGHRS, YFSETQ. The V segment lost 4 bases and the J segment 2 bases; nucleotides outside the gene matches: 3. The CDR3 bases are TGCGCCAGCAGCGCCGGACAGGGGGCCTACGAGCAGTACTTC. Its translation: CASSAGQGAYEQYF.

The chain joins TRBV30 to TRBJ2-4; 11 bases fit TRBD2. Germline-derived CDR1 and CDR2 are GTSNPN and SVGIG (reference sequence). The CDR3 spans 19 residues. Trimming took 3 bases from V and 0 from J; bases not matched to a gene: 13. The CDR3: CAWSRSTSGVAAAKNIQYF. The CDR3 DNA follows: TGTGCCTGGAGCCGATCGACTAGCGGGGTGGCCGCAGCCAAAAACATTCAGTACTTC.

The chain is built from TRBV5-4 and TRBJ1-2, with D possibly matching TRBD1 (6 bases). V lost 1 base and J 8 bases, leaving 12 bases between the germline ends. Germline V CDR1 and CDR2: SGHNT, YYREEE (reference sequence). CDR3 length equals 13 residues. Written as DNA, the CDR3 is TGTGCCAGCAGCTTGACAGGGTCAGTGGGCTACACCTTC. Translating gives CASSLTGSVGYTF.

This chain joins TRBV19 and TRBJ2-6; 9 positions match TRBD1. V lost 7 bases and J lost 1; bases outside the gene matches: 11. Germline V gene sequence: CDR1 LNHDA, CDR2 SQIVND (reference sequence). The CDR3 has 18 amino acids. Written as DNA, the CDR3 is TGTGCCAGTACACCTTTCCGGGACAGGGTATCTGGGGCCAACGTCCTGACTTTC. This encodes CASTPFRDRVSGANVLTF.

The chain links TRBV21-1 to TRBJ1-6; the listed D gene, TRBD1, was not tested against the DNA. TRBV21-1 is a pseudogene segment. This CDR3 spans 15 amino acids. This CDR3 is CASSSRGTGNSPLHF. The CDR3 nucleotides read TGTGCCAGCAGCTCCAGGGGGACAGGTAATTCACCCCTCCACTTT.

The chain links TRBV5-1 to TRBJ1-1; D unclear. V was pared by 4 bases and J by 2 bases, with 9 bases between. Germline V CDR1 and CDR2: SGHRS, YFSETQ. The CDR3 is 13 residues long. For the CDR3, the DNA is TGCGCCAGCAGCCCATACAAAAACACTGAAGCTTTCTTT. Protein product: CASSPYKNTEAFF.

The chain uses TRBV5-1 and TRBJ2-5, with D possibly being TRBD2 (6 bases). Trimming cost V 2 bases and J 2 bases, with 10 bases left between them. Germline V gives CDR1 SGHRS, CDR2 YFSETQ. There are 14 residues in the CDR3. The CDR3 protein is CASSLGLAQETQYF. For the CDR3, the DNA is TGCGCCAGCAGCTTAGGGCTAGCGCAAGAGACCCAGTACTTC.